This TCR beta chain stems from a study of T cells in Graves' hyperthyroidism and ophthalmopathy. Regarding the study as a whole: Expanded thyroid clonotypes (above 0.001) were mostly also found in blood. Progression to ophthalmopathy was predicted a median of approximately 6.4 months early.

RNA transcripts yielded amplified TCR beta CDR3 regions. The TCR CDR3 was amplified in a first-round RT-PCR using the HTBI primer set. MiXCR was run by TCRdb on the multiplex PCR reads, yielding one entry per CDR3 protein. The sample has 250,000 to 300,000 distinct CDR3 sequences; roughly an eighth are singletons. The study defined stable Graves' hyperthyroidism as no ophthalmopathy progression within 18 months. The PBMCs were sourced from fresh peripheral blood (about 9.6 ml). The CDR3 loop spans 14 amino acids. The V gene lost 5 bases and the J gene lost 0 bases, with 8 bases spanning the gap. Germline-derived CDR1 and CDR2 are SEHNR and FQNEAQ (reference sequence). This clonotype was observed at least ten times. No antigen is known for it.

The gene calls are TRBV7-9 and TRBJ2-1; no clear D. The material sequenced was blood. The TCR originated in a woman in her forties with Graves' hyperthyroidism. CDR3 sequence: CASSRSYSYNEQFF. CDR3 sequence (DNA): TGTGCCAGCAGCCGGTCCTACTCCTACAATGAGCAGTTCTTC.